This T cell receptor (beta chain) originates from a study of control samples from healthy donors and cancer patients. TCRdb's copy holds only in-frame clones and misses some; the assay was immunoSEQ multiplex PCR. The repertoire holds tens of thousands of clones, with roughly 85% as singletons. Trimming left V 1 base short and J 2 bases short, with 18 bases between. The germline CDR1 and CDR2 sequences are SGHAT and FQNNGV. The CDR3 contains 17 residues. This chain uses TRBV11-2 with TRBJ2-7, with D maybe TRBD1 (5 bases). The clonotype originates from a man aged 35-49 years in good health. Sequencing was carried out using blood. DNA of the CDR3: TGTGCCAGCAGCTTAGGCCCCGGTTTGGGGCTCGCCTACGAGCAGTACTTC. Translation: CASSLGPGLGLAYEQYF.